The sequence of this T cell receptor beta chain was determined in a study of T cells in Graves' hyperthyroidism and ophthalmopathy. Whole-study findings and limits: Also found in blood were most expanded thyroid clonotypes above 0.001. The model made its ophthalmopathy prediction, and onset followed a median approximately six months later.

The source material, RNA transcripts, was used to amplify TCR beta CDR3 regions. TCR CDR3 regions were first amplified by RT-PCR with HTBI primers. TCRdb redid the calling of the multiplex PCR reads with MiXCR, one entry per CDR3 protein. The data contain about 600,000 distinct CDR3 sequences, about 14% of them singletons. With respect to this clonotype: Its antigen is not identified. Because the CDR3's place on the DNA is in doubt, the DNA is left out and the CDR3 is given as listed by TCRdb.

For ophthalmopathy patients, the Clinical Activity Score was at least 3 and the NOSPECS grade at least 4; duration was under 3 months. Patients were excluded for uncontrolled infection, other autoimmune disease, pregnancy or lactation. Germline CDR1 and CDR2: SGHTA and FQGNSA. The CDR3 is made up of 22 amino acids, end residues included. The sequence was obtained from a woman under 30 with Graves' ophthalmopathy. The sample was blood. This chain joins TRBV7-2 and TRBJ2-3; TRBD2 is the table's D call, not checked against the DNA. The CDR3 region is CASSFYICSASPGLDMADTQYF.